Below are 26 T cell receptor beta chains sequenced from a single sample in a study of blood T cell repertoires in COVID-19. Method: immunoSEQ multiplex PCR; TCRdb's copy keeps in-frame clones and lacks some. The table includes around 300,000 clones, 75% to 90% detected once. Sequenced material: PBMCs or T cells enriched from blood (not recorded which). All receptors derive from a woman between 18 and 29 years old who had recovered from COVID-19.

V and J are TRBV10-3 and TRBJ1-4; possible D gene TRBD1, 6 bases. Germline V gives CDR1 ENHRY, CDR2 SYGVKD. CDR3 length equals 14 residues. With 5 bases removed from V and 4 bases from J, the gap between germline ends came to 11 bases. As DNA, the CDR3 is TGTGCCATCAGTAGGGCAGGGGATAATGAAAAACTGTTTTTT. It codes for CAISRAGDNEKLFF.

The chain recombines TRBV7-9 with TRBJ2-5; TRBD1 matches 12 bases. The CDR3 is 19 amino acids. With V trimmed by 3 bases and J by 5 bases, 16 bases remained unmatched. Germline V gene data show CDR1 as SEHNR and CDR2 as FQNEAQ (reference sequence). The CDR3 here is CASSFPMRTGTGGAETQYF. The DNA for the CDR3 is TGTGCCAGCAGCTTCCCAATGCGGACAGGGACAGGGGGCGCGGAGACCCAGTACTTC.

The chain joins TRBV3-1 (or the pseudogene TRBV3-2) to TRBJ2-3, with 7 bases aligning to TRBD2. CDR1 and CDR2 from the germline V gene are LGHDT and YNNKEL (reference sequence). Germline trimming cut 0 bases from V and 0 bases from J; bases unmatched to any gene: 12. CDR3 length: 19 residues. CDR3 sequence: CASSQDSGSLGGSTDTQYF. For the CDR3, the DNA is TGTGCCAGCAGCCAAGATAGCGGTTCCCTCGGGGGGAGCACAGATACGCAGTATTTT.

V usage is TRBV9 and J usage is TRBJ2-2, with a tentative D call TRBD2 (5 bases). V was pared by 2 bases and J by 0 bases, with 8 bases between. CDR3 length equals 15 residues. Germline CDR1 SGDLS, CDR2 YYNGEE. DNA of the CDR3: TGTGCCAGCAGCGTGAGTAGCGCGAACACCGGGGAGCTGTTTTTT. It yields the protein CASSVSSANTGELFF. Drawing the rest from reference TRBV9 and TRBJ2-2, the complete variable domain is DSGVTQTPKHLITATGQRVTLRCSPRSGDLSVYWYQQSLDQGLQFLIQYYNGEERAKGNILERFSAQQFPDLHSELNLSSLELGDSALYFCASSVSSANTGELFFGEGSRLTVL.

This clone has only one observation. The chain uses TRBV7-2 and TRBJ2-3, with 10 bases fitting TRBD2. V trimming: 0 bases; J trimming: 8 bases; junction bases outside the gene matches: 2. The CDR3 covers 14 residues. From germline, CDR1 is SGHTA and CDR2 FQGNSA. The CDR3 protein is CASSLASSGGTQYF. CDR3 bases: TGTGCCAGCAGCTTAGCGTCTAGCGGGGGTACGCAGTATTTT.

The J gene is TRBJ2-3, the V gene TRBV6-4; the D gene is possibly TRBD1 (6 bases). Germline CDR1 reads MRHNA; CDR2 reads SNTAGT. V lost 5 bases and J lost 4, with 13 bases in between. CDR3 length equals 14 residues. As DNA, the CDR3 is TGTGCCAGCAGTCTAGGGGGTAAGGCAGATACGCAGTATTTT. It yields the protein CASSLGGKADTQYF.

The chain joins TRBV2 to TRBJ1-2, with D possibly being TRBD1 (5 bases). The germline V and J ends were trimmed by 9 bases and 3 bases, with 17 bases remaining between them. Germline lookup yields CDR1 SNHLY and CDR2 FYNNEI. The CDR3 is 14 residues long. The CDR3 reads CARRLGVSDYGYTF. DNA for the CDR3: TGTGCCAGGAGATTAGGGGTTTCCGACTATGGCTACACCTTC.

V is TRBV4-1 and J is TRBJ1-6; a possible D gene is TRBD1 (6 bases). CDR1 and CDR2 (germline): MGHRA, YSYEKL. V lost 3 bases, J lost 7 bases, and 16 bases lay in between. This CDR3 is built from 16 residues. In nucleotides, the CDR3 is TGCGCCAGCAGCCAGGGGACAAACTATATCAATTCACCCCTCCACTTT. Translated: CASSQGTNYINSPLHF.

V usage is TRBV19 and J usage is TRBJ1-5; 9 nucleotides align to TRBD1. Germline loops: CDR1 LNHDA, CDR2 SQIVND (reference sequence). The CDR3 covers 14 residues. J lost 7 bases, V lost 4 bases, and 5 bases had no gene match. The CDR3: CASSTQQGAQPQHF. Here the CDR3 DNA reads TGTGCCAGTAGTACCCAACAGGGGGCACAGCCCCAGCATTTT. Using reference TRBV19 and TRBJ1-5 for the parts outside the CDR3, the full variable domain is DGGITQSPKYLFRKEGQNVTLSCEQNLNHDAMYWYRQDPGQGLRLIYYSQIVNDFQKGDIAEGYSVSREKKESFPLTVTSAQKNPTAFYLCASSTQQGAQPQHFGDGTRLSIL.

The chain has TRBV6-5 and TRBJ1-2; 9 nucleotides align to TRBD1. Trimming at V came to 6 bases and at J to 6 bases, leaving 8 bases not matched to a gene. Germline V gene sequence: CDR1 MNHEY, CDR2 SVGAGI. The CDR3 covers 14 residues. The DNA for the CDR3 is TGTGCCAGCAGGAACAGGGGGCGCGAAAATGGCTACACCTTC. It specifies CASRNRGRENGYTF.

This clone appeared a single time. The chain has TRBV29-1 and TRBJ2-3; 10 positions agree with TRBD1. Germline V gene sequence: CDR1 SQVTM, CDR2 ANQGSEA. V was clipped by 6 bases and J by 2 bases; unmatched bases: 5. This CDR3 region has 14 residues. In DNA form, the CDR3 reads TGCAGCGTCTTTGACAGGGGGCCCACAGATACGCAGTATTTT. It codes for CSVFDRGPTDTQYF.

The chain recombines TRBV21-1 with TRBJ1-2; the table gives TRBD1 as D, unverified against the DNA. TRBV21-1 is marked as a pseudogene. This CDR3 spans 14 amino acids. The DNA for the CDR3 is TGTGCCAGCAGCAAACTCAGGGGGACGAGTGGCTACACCTTC. Protein sequence: CASSKLRGTSGYTF.

The chain is built from TRBV5-1 and TRBJ1-1, with 7 bases identical to TRBD1. V was clipped by 3 bases and J by 1 base; unmatched bases: 6. CDR3 length: 15 residues. The germline gives CDR1 SGHRS, CDR2 YFSETQ. The CDR3 sequence: CASSSWTGPNTEAFF. The DNA of the CDR3 is TGCGCCAGCAGCTCTTGGACAGGACCGAACACTGAAGCTTTCTTT.

This chain joins TRBV7-9 and TRBJ1-2; maybe TRBD1 (5 bases). With 0 bases removed from V and 6 bases from J, the gap between germline ends came to 17 bases. CDR1 and CDR2 from the germline V gene are SEHNR and FQNEAQ (reference sequence). This CDR3 contains 16 residues. In DNA form, the CDR3 reads TGTGCCAGCAGCTTAGCGCAGGGCAGCCCTTTCGATGGCTACACCTTC. This sequence encodes CASSLAQGSPFDGYTF.

This clone was seen only once. V and J are TRBV3-1 (or the pseudogene TRBV3-2) and TRBJ2-5; 9 bases match TRBD2. CDR1 and CDR2 from the germline V gene are LGHDT and YNNKEL (reference sequence). Unmatched junction bases numbered 10, after V lost 1 base and J lost 4 bases. The CDR3 loop spans 17 amino acids. The DNA of the CDR3 is TGTGCCAGCAGCCAAGGTATAGCGGGGGTCGTTATAGAGACCCAGTACTTC. It specifies CASSQGIAGVVIETQYF.

The V call is TRBV11-2, the J call TRBJ1-2; 8 nucleotides agree with TRBD1. The CDR3 has 15 residues. The V and J ends lost 6 bases and 6 bases, in that order; junction bases with no gene match: 12. Germline CDR1 reads SGHAT; CDR2 reads FQNNGV. CDR3 in DNA: TGTGCCAGCAGAGAGATCAGGGGGCGGGCTCATGGCTACACCTTC. It translates to CASREIRGRAHGYTF.

The chain links TRBV2 to TRBJ2-7, with D possibly being TRBD2 (5 bases). V was shortened by 5 bases and J by 4 bases, with 12 bases between the two germline ends. This CDR3 contains 13 residues. Germline V CDR1 and CDR2: SNHLY, FYNNEI. In nucleotides, the CDR3 is TGTGCCAGCAGTCCCGGACGGGAATACGAGCAGTACTTC. Amino acids: CASSPGREYEQYF.

The J gene is TRBJ1-2, the V gene TRBV7-9, with D possibly matching TRBD1 (6 bases). V lost 4 bases and J 4 bases, leaving 16 bases between the germline ends. The CDR3 is 15 residues long. Germline V gives CDR1 SEHNR, CDR2 FQNEAQ (reference sequence). In DNA, the CDR3 is TGTGCCAGCAGCTCCCTACAGGGTGGGGGCTATGGCTACACCTTC. This encodes CASSSLQGGGYGYTF.

This chain joins TRBV18 and TRBJ2-2; possible D gene TRBD2, 5 bases. The CDR3 length is 14 residues. Trimming left V 6 bases short and J 0 bases short, with 8 bases between. Germline CDR1 is KGHSH and CDR2 is LQKENI. The CDR3: CASSGMANTGELFF. CDR3 nucleotide sequence: TGTGCCAGCTCCGGGATGGCGAACACCGGGGAGCTGTTTTTT. Full variable domain (missing parts from reference TRBV18 and TRBJ2-2): NAGVMQNPRHLVRRRGQEARLRCSPMKGHSHVYWYRQLPEEGLKFMVYLQKENIIDESGMPKERFSAEFPKEGPSILRIQQVVRGDSAAYFCASSGMANTGELFFGEGSRLTVL.

V is TRBV19 and J is TRBJ2-2, with D perhaps TRBD1 (5 bases). V lost 3 bases, J lost 4 bases, and 12 bases lay in between. The CDR3 sequence is 15 residues long. Germline V gene sequence: CDR1 LNHDA, CDR2 SQIVND (reference sequence). CDR3 sequence (DNA): TGTGCCAGTAGTATTTCTCAGGGATCCACCGGGGAGCTGTTTTTT. This codes for CASSISQGSTGELFF.

The rearrangement uses TRBV4-2 and TRBJ1-4, with 7 bases identical to TRBD1. CDR3 length: 16 amino acids. V trimming: 0 bases; J trimming: 8 bases; junction bases outside the gene matches: 9. CDR1 is LGHNA and CDR2 is YNFKEQ in the germline V gene. In nucleotides, the CDR3 is TGTGCCAGCAGCCAAGATAAAGGACAGGAGGTAGAAAAACTGTTTTTT. Translating gives CASSQDKGQEVEKLFF.

This chain joins TRBV27 and TRBJ2-7; a possible D gene is TRBD1 (6 bases). The CDR3 runs 13 residues. Germline V CDR1 and CDR2: MNHEY, SMNVEV (reference sequence). Deletions cut 7 bases from V and 4 bases from J, with 14 bases between. The CDR3 bases are TGTGCCAGCACCTCAGGGGAAGGGTACGAGCAGTACTTC. Its translation is CASTSGEGYEQYF.

The chain employs TRBV28 and TRBJ2-7, with a tentative D call TRBD2 (5 bases). V dropped 3 bases and J dropped 5 bases, with 14 bases sitting between them. The length of the CDR3 is 14 residues. CDR1 MDHEN and CDR2 SYDVKM come from the germline V gene. The CDR3 spells CASSFGVVRNEQYF. CDR3 coding DNA: TGTGCCAGCAGTTTCGGGGTTGTGAGGAACGAGCAGTACTTC.

V gene TRBV5-1 combines with J gene TRBJ2-7; possibly TRBD1 for D (6 bases). V shed 0 bases and J shed 0 bases, with 13 bases lying between them. The CDR3 has 16 residues. Germline CDR1 and CDR2: SGHRS and YFSETQ. CDR3 sequence (DNA): TGCGCCAGCAGCTTGGATGTAGGGACAAGCTCCTACGAGCAGTACTTC. As protein: CASSLDVGTSSYEQYF.

The chain links TRBV6-1 to TRBJ1-3; D unresolved. V was pared by 0 bases and J by 4 bases, with 4 bases between. CDR1 and CDR2 (germline): MNHNS, SASEGT. This CDR3 has 13 amino acids. The CDR3 DNA reads as TGTGCCAGCAGTGAAGCCGCGGGAAACACCATATATTTT. It encodes CASSEAAGNTIYF.

V is TRBV5-5 and J is TRBJ2-5, with TRBD1 identical over 8 bases. CDR1 is SGHKS, CDR2 YYEKEE, per germline (reference sequence). After removal of 0 bases from V and 2 bases from J, the junction contained 9 bases not matched to a gene. This CDR3 contains 17 residues. The CDR3 nucleotides read TGTGCCAGCAGCTTGGGGGGGACAGGAGCTCTACAAGAGACCCAGTACTTC. Protein: CASSLGGTGALQETQYF.